This T cell receptor beta chain was recorded in a study of memory CD4+ T cells and cytomegalovirus serostatus. Study-wide context: This sample comes from healthy Belgian adults, fewer than ten CMV seropositive, roughly 22 seronegative.

A note on this clone: No antigen is known for it.

Single viable CD3+CD4+CD8-CD45RO+ cells were sorted as the memory CD4+ T cells. V lost 6 bases to trimming and J lost 6 bases, with 16 bases between them. Per the germline V gene, CDR1 is ENHRY and CDR2 is SYGVKD. This CDR3 contains 14 residues. Study-level points and caveats: Each of 67 CMV-associated TCRbeta sequences occurred in one to five individuals.

Some clones are missing from TCRdb's copy, which holds only in-frame ones; the method was immunoSEQ multiplex PCR. The sample lists 70,000 or so clones, around 82% occurring once. The chain couples TRBV10-3 to TRBJ2-3, with TRBD2 as a possible D gene (7 bases). This TCR derives from an adult in good health and CMV-seropositive. Input material: memory CD4+ T cells from blood. In DNA, the CDR3 is TGTGCCATCAGGGGGGGGGCCCTGGGGGATACGCAGTATTTT. Its protein product is CAIRGGALGDTQYF.